These T cell receptor beta chains were read from a single sample in a study of early T cells in non-severe SARS-CoV-2 infection. Each CDR3 protein gets one entry after TCRdb re-called the 5' RACE reads with MiXCR. The repertoire holds 15,000 to 20,000 distinct CDR3 sequences, roughly 6.1% seen once, with 5.5% to 8% in the top ten. Input material: whole blood. The receptors derive from an adult who was a healthcare worker with PCR-confirmed SARS-CoV-2 infection or an uninfected control (not recorded which). CDR3s include the opening cysteine and the closing phenylalanine or tryptophan. Fields, in order: V gene, D gene, J gene, clone size, CDR3 protein, CDR3 DNA. A D gene is named only where the DNA matches it firmly. Size values are once, few and many counts, or a class for expanded clones, and some rows have none.

TRBV27	-	TRBJ1-6	-	CASSSIPGSPLHF	TGTGCCAGCAGTTCCATCCCAGGGTCACCCCTCCACTTT
TRBV29-1	TRBD2	TRBJ2-3	many	CSVDQLAGVADTQYF	TGCAGCGTTGATCAACTAGCGGGAGTGGCAGATACGCAGTATTTT
TRBV27	TRBD1	TRBJ1-2	few	CASHSGRVTGQFYGYTF	TGTGCCAGTCACTCGGGGAGAGTGACAGGGCAATTCTATGGCTACACCTTC
TRBV7-2	TRBD1	TRBJ2-7	-	CASSSISGGEQYF	TGTGCCAGCAGCTCGATCTCAGGGGGAGAGCAGTACTTC
TRBV30	-	TRBJ1-1	medium-sized	CAWSWSNTEAFF	TGTGCCTGGAGTTGGAGTAACACTGAAGCTTTCTTT
TRBV11-2	TRBD2	TRBJ2-1	medium-sized	CASSPTLADGSEQFF	TGTGCCAGCAGCCCGACACTAGCGGACGGGAGTGAGCAGTTCTTC
TRBV12-3/TRBV12-4	-	TRBJ1-1	-	CASSEPGGGRNTEAFF	TGTGCCAGCAGTGAGCCGGGAGGCGGCCGAAACACTGAAGCTTTCTTT
TRBV5-1	-	TRBJ2-5	-	CASSYGKTQYF	TGCGCCAGCAGCTACGGGAAGACCCAGTACTTC
TRBV29-1	-	TRBJ2-7	few	CSVGAGPVGSEQYF	TGCAGCGTTGGGGCCGGACCGGTAGGATCGGAGCAGTACTTC
TRBV6-5	TRBD1	TRBJ1-5	many	CASSGGTAPNQPQHF	TGTGCCAGCAGTGGAGGGACAGCACCCAATCAGCCCCAGCATTTT
TRBV6-6	TRBD2	TRBJ2-1	many	CASSREGNGGIYNEQFF	TGTGCCAGCAGTCGGGAGGGAAATGGGGGGATCTACAATGAGCAGTTCTTC
TRBV6-5	-	TRBJ1-6	-	CASSYTRPNSPLHF	TGTGCCAGCAGTTACACCCGCCCGAATTCACCCCTCCACTTT
TRBV13	-	TRBJ1-6	many	CASSLMGLGFDSPLHF	TGTGCCAGCAGCTTAATGGGACTTGGCTTTGATTCACCCCTCCACTTT
TRBV7-8	-	TRBJ2-3	many	CASSLEAGWGTDTQYF	TGTGCCAGCAGCTTAGAGGCGGGCTGGGGCACAGATACGCAGTATTTT
TRBV7-9	-	TRBJ2-1	medium-sized	CASSAGNNEQFF	TGTGCCAGCAGCGCGGGGAACAATGAGCAGTTCTTC
TRBV29-1	TRBD1	TRBJ1-2	medium-sized	CSVEDRYLTDGYTF	TGCAGCGTTGAGGACAGGTACCTCACCGATGGCTACACCTTC
TRBV3-1	-	TRBJ2-1	many	CASSQGLYNEQFF	TGTGCCAGCAGCCAAGGACTTTACAATGAGCAGTTCTTC
TRBV14	-	TRBJ2-5	few	CASSQVRETQYF	TGTGCCAGCAGCCAAGTCCGCGAGACCCAGTACTTC
TRBV6-6	-	TRBJ2-5	many	CASRYQETQYF	TGTGCCAGCAGGTACCAAGAGACCCAGTACTTC
TRBV2	-	TRBJ2-7	medium-sized	CAGQTGEGGEQYF	TGTGCCGGTCAGACTGGGGAAGGAGGCGAGCAGTACTTC
TRBV20-1	TRBD2	TRBJ2-1	-	CSARGTSGRWDNEQFF	TGCAGTGCTAGAGGGACTAGCGGGAGATGGGACAATGAGCAGTTCTTC
TRBV7-9	TRBD1	TRBJ1-5	-	CASAPGQGAWQPQHF	TGTGCCAGCGCTCCGGGACAGGGGGCTTGGCAGCCCCAGCATTTT
TRBV2	-	TRBJ2-3	-	CASDRATDTQYF	TGTGCCAGCGATCGAGCAACAGATACGCAGTATTTT
TRBV20-1	TRBD1	TRBJ2-1	many	CSARYRGQGNEQFF	TGCAGTGCTAGATACAGGGGGCAGGGCAATGAGCAGTTCTTC
TRBV1	-	TRBJ2-7	-	CTSSQEESRDRVRGQYF	TGCACCAGCAGCCAAGAGGAGTCCCGGGACAGGGTACGGGGGCAGTACTTC
TRBV27	-	TRBJ1-2	many	CASSLGSGKNYGYTF	TGTGCCAGCAGTTTAGGGTCAGGGAAGAACTATGGCTACACCTTC
TRBV3-1	TRBD2	TRBJ2-3	few	CASSQEMRLAGVTDTQYF	TGTGCCAGCAGCCAAGAGATGCGGCTAGCGGGAGTCACAGATACGCAGTATTTT
TRBV6-4	TRBD2	TRBJ2-2	many	CASSGLADTGELFF	TGTGCCAGCAGTGGACTAGCGGACACCGGGGAGCTGTTTTTT
TRBV6-5	-	TRBJ1-5	many	CASSYTQGGQPQHF	TGTGCCAGCAGTTACACTCAGGGAGGTCAGCCCCAGCATTTT
TRBV20-1	-	TRBJ2-5	-	CSARVPGPSVETQYF	TGCAGTGCTAGAGTGCCGGGACCTTCGGTAGAGACCCAGTACTTC
TRBV18	-	TRBJ2-5	many	CASSPRPSRGETQYF	TGTGCCAGCTCACCCCGACCGTCCCGAGGGGAGACCCAGTACTTC
TRBV4-1	-	TRBJ1-1	many	CASSNREMNTEAFF	TGCGCCAGCAGCAACAGGGAAATGAACACTGAAGCTTTCTTT
TRBV7-8	TRBD1	TRBJ1-2	many	CASSPTGNANYGYTF	TGTGCCAGCAGCCCGACAGGGAACGCAAACTATGGCTACACCTTC
TRBV7-8	-	TRBJ1-4	many	CASSLQGIGGEKLFF	TGTGCCAGCAGCTTACAGGGAATAGGAGGTGAAAAACTGTTTTTT
TRBV28	-	TRBJ2-7	few	CASSLLGTMNEQYF	TGTGCCAGCAGTTTATTAGGGACGATGAACGAGCAGTACTTC
TRBV28	TRBD1	TRBJ1-5	many	CASSSRQGIGNQPQHF	TGTGCCAGCAGTTCCCGACAGGGCATTGGCAATCAGCCCCAGCATTTT
TRBV29-1	TRBD2	TRBJ2-1	many	CSVEDQWLPGGEQFF	TGCAGCGTTGAAGATCAGTGGCTGCCGGGGGGGGAGCAGTTCTTC
TRBV3-1	-	TRBJ1-6	many	CASSHWEGNSPLHF	TGTGCCAGCAGCCATTGGGAGGGAAATTCACCCCTCCACTTT